This TCR beta chain was captured in a study of tumor-infiltrating lymphocytes in primary liver carcinoma. This CDR3 is built from 12 residues. CDR1 is SQVTM and CDR2 is ANQGSEA in the germline V gene. After removal of 7 bases from V and 16 bases from J, the junction contained 16 bases not matched to a gene. Taking about 20-31 mg of unsorted bulk tissue, the authors co-extracted RNA and DNA. With a constant-region primer, TCR beta cDNA was made from about 0.55 ug of total RNA. A slightly modified ARM-PCR protocol with three nested multiplex PCR rounds produced these TCR beta libraries. Both of the initial two PCR rounds ran for about 11 cycles and employed TRBV1-TRBV30 forward primers alongside a C-beta reverse primer. TCRdb recomputed calls from the multiplex PCR reads with MiXCR, one row per CDR3 protein. The sample carries tens of thousands of distinct CDR3 sequences, 65% to 85% recorded once.

Material for sequencing was liver tumor tissue from sampling region 4. Indicated subset: tumor region T4, right-lateral pole. This clonotype originated in a woman aged 25 to 39 with primary liver carcinoma and hepatitis B virus infection. The chain couples TRBV29-1 to TRBJ2-1; 7 bases align to TRBD2. The CDR3 DNA follows: TGCAGCGCCCTAAGGGACTACAATGAAGATTTCTTC. This sequence encodes CSALRDYNEDFF.